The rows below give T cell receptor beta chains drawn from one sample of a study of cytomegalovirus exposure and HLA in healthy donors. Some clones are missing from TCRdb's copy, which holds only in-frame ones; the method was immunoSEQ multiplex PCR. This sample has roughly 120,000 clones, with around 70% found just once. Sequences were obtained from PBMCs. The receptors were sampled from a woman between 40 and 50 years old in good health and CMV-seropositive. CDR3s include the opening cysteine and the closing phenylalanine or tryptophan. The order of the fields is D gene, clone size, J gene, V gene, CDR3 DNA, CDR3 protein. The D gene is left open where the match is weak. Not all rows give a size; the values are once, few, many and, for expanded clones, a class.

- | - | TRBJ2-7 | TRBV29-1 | TGCAGCGTTGCAGTGGGAGCTTACGAGCAGTACTTC | CSVAVGAYEQYF
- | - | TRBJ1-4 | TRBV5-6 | TGTGCCAGCAGCTTCGGTCCCGGGAGCGAAAAACTGTTTTTT | CASSFGPGSEKLFF
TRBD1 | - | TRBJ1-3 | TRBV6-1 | TGTGCCAGCAGTGGGGGACAGGGAAACACCATATATTTT | CASSGGQGNTIYF
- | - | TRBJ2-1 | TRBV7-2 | TGTGCCAGCAGCAAACTAGGACGCAGCAATGAGCAGTTCTTC | CASSKLGRSNEQFF
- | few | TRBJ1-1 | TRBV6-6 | TGTGCCAGCAGTTACAAGAGTACTGAAGCTTTCTTT | CASSYKSTEAFF
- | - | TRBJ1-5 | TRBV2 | TGTGCCAGCAGTCGGACAGCCGGGGGGCAGCCCCAGCATTTT | CASSRTAGGQPQHF
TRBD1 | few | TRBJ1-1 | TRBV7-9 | TGTGCCGCTCGAATTGGGACAGCCACTGAAGCTTTCTTT | CAARIGTATEAFF
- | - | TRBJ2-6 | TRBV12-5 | TGTGCTAGTGGCCCGCTAGGCTCTGGGGCCAACGTCCTGACTTTC | CASGPLGSGANVLTF
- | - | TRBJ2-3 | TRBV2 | TGTGCCAGCAGTGAGCGTGATACGCAGTATTTT | CASSERDTQYF
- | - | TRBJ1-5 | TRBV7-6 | TGTGCCAGCAGCTTATGGTCCACGGGGGAGCCCCAGCATTTT | CASSLWSTGEPQHF
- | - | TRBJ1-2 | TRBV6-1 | TGTGCCAGCAGTGGACAGTTAAATTATGGCTACACCTTC | CASSGQLNYGYTF
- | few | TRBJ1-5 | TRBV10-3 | TGTGCCATCAGTGAGTCAGGGGATTTGTGGAATCAGCCCCAGCATTTT | CAISESGDLWNQPQHF
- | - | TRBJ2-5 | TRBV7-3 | TGTGCCAGCAGCTCACAGGTGCAGGAGACCCAGTACTTC | CASSSQVQETQYF
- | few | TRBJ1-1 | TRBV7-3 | TGTGCCAGCAGCTGGGAGGTGAACACTGAAGCTTTCTTT | CASSWEVNTEAFF
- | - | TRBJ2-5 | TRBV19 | TGTGCCAGTAGTATTCGGGGTGGTGGAGAGACCCAGTACTTC | CASSIRGGGETQYF
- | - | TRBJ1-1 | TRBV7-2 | TGTGCCAGCAGCTTAAGACTCCCTGACACTGAAGCTTTCTTT | CASSLRLPDTEAFF
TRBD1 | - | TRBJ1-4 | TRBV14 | TGTGCCAGCAGCCAAGATGGGACAGGCCCCCATGAAAAACTGTTTTTT | CASSQDGTGPHEKLFF
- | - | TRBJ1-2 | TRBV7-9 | TGTGCCAGCACCTCCCCCGCGGTCCGCTATGGCTACACCTTC | CASTSPAVRYGYTF
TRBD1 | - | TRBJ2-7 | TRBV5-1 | TGCGCCAGCAGCCGAGAAGGACAGGGATCAGGCGAGCAGTACTTC | CASSREGQGSGEQYF
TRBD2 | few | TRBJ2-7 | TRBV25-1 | TGTGCCAGCAGTGATCCCGGACTAGGAACCTACGAGCAGTACTTC | CASSDPGLGTYEQYF
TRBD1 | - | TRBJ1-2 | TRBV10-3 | TGTGCCATCAAGGCAGGGGGCTTCGATGGCTACACCTTC | CAIKAGGFDGYTF
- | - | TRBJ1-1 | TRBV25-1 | TGTGCCAGCAGTGCAACAGGGTTTAGGATGAACACTGAAGCTTTCTTT | CASSATGFRMNTEAFF
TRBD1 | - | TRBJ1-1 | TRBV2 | TGTGCCAGCAGTTATCTTAACAGGGGGAACACTGAAGCTTTCTTT | CASSYLNRGNTEAFF
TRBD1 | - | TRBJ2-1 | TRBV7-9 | TGTGCCAGCAGCCAAAGACAGGGTATCTATGAGCAGTTCTTC | CASSQRQGIYEQFF
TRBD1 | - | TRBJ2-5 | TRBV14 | TGTGCCAGCAGCCAAGATGGACAGGCAGCCAAAAAGACCCAGTACTTC | CASSQDGQAAKKTQYF